The 25 T cell receptor beta chains given below trace back to one sample, sequenced in a study of shared clonotypes between healthy human individuals. Here immunoSEQ multiplex PCR was the method, and the copy in TCRdb shows in-frame clones only, minus some. The repertoire holds roughly 1.5 million clones, approximately 98% seen once, with roughly 0.4% in the top ten. Sequencing was carried out using naive CD4+ T cells sorted from blood. Subset in this sample: CD45RA+ positively selected. The receptors originated from a man aged 25-40 years in good health.

The chain links TRBV18 to TRBJ2-3; D is perhaps TRBD1 (6 bases). The germline CDR1 and CDR2 sequences are KGHSH and LQKENI. V dropped 1 base and J dropped 0 bases, with 17 bases sitting between them. CDR3 length equals 18 residues. CDR3 residues: CASSPLFMGASSTDTQYF. Written as DNA, the CDR3 is TGTGCCAGCTCACCACTGTTTATGGGGGCGAGCAGCACAGATACGCAGTATTTT.

This clone was recorded a few times. The chain is built from TRBV11-1 and TRBJ2-3; 12 nucleotides line up with TRBD2. The V segment lost 5 bases and the J segment 2 bases; nucleotides outside the gene matches: 8. Germline V lookup: CDR1 SGHAT, CDR2 FQDESV (reference sequence). The CDR3 is 17 residues long. The CDR3 here is CASSPRTSGTDTDTQYF. The CDR3, as DNA: TGTGCCAGCAGCCCCCGGACTAGCGGGACCGACACAGATACGCAGTATTTT. The whole variable domain, filled in from reference TRBV11-1 and TRBJ2-3, reads EAEVAQSPRYKITEKSQAVAFWCDPISGHATLYWYRQILGQGPELLVQFQDESVVDDSQLPKDRFSAERLKGVDSTLKIQPAELGDSAMYLCASSPRTSGTDTDTQYFGPGTRLTVL.

Points on this clone: Other DNA sequences of this sample code for an identical CDR3. This sequence joins TRBV5-1 and TRBJ2-1; TRBD2 matches 15 bases. In germline, CDR1 is SGHRS, CDR2 YFSETQ. The CDR3 is made up of 15 amino acids. V lost 3 bases to trimming and J lost 6 bases; unmatched junction nucleotides: 1. The CDR3, as DNA: TGCGCCAGCAGCTCGGGACTAGCGGGAGGCAATGAGCAGTTCTTC. Amino acids: CASSSGLAGGNEQFF.

The genes are TRBV6-4 and TRBJ2-2; no definite D call. Germline V gives CDR1 MRHNA, CDR2 SNTAGT. Trimming took 5 bases from V and 0 from J, leaving 7 bases between them. The CDR3 sequence is 14 residues long. In nucleotides, the CDR3 is TGTGCCAGCAGTATACATACGAACACCGGGGAGCTGTTTTTT. This sequence encodes CASSIHTNTGELFF.

The V gene is TRBV28, the J gene TRBJ2-7; 9 positions match TRBD2. Germline V lookup: CDR1 MDHEN, CDR2 SYDVKM. This CDR3 is 15 amino acids long. Trimming cost V 11 bases and J 0 bases; bases outside gene matches: 11. The CDR3 protein is CAAAAGSGGSYEQYF. The CDR3 region has the DNA TGTGCCGCCGCTGCGGGTAGCGGGGGCTCCTACGAGCAGTACTTC.

The chain has TRBV2 and TRBJ2-7, with D uncertain. Germline values: CDR1 SNHLY, CDR2 FYNNEI. Trimming removed 1 base from V and 3 bases from J, with 13 bases in between. The CDR3 contains 15 residues. The CDR3 protein is CASSEEGTVFYEQYF. In DNA, the CDR3 is TGTGCCAGCAGTGAAGAGGGAACAGTTTTCTACGAGCAGTACTTC.

This chain uses TRBV25-1 with TRBJ1-2; D may be TRBD1 (5 bases). Germline V lookup: CDR1 MGHDK, CDR2 SYGVNS. V lost 2 bases and J 3 bases, leaving 10 bases between the germline ends. This CDR3 has 14 amino acids. The CDR3 is CASSEPGLYYGYTF. The DNA for the CDR3 is TGTGCCAGCAGTGAACCGGGACTGTACTATGGCTACACCTTC.

This chain links TRBV7-6 with TRBJ2-7; a possible D gene is TRBD2 (5 bases). CDR1 is SGHVS and CDR2 is FNYEAQ in the germline V gene. Trimming shortened V by 1 base and J by 7 bases, and 14 bases separated the two germline ends. This CDR3 has 14 residues. CDR3 nucleotides: TGTGCCAGCAGCTTAGGTCGGGGAGCAAGGGAGCAGTACTTC. This gives the protein CASSLGRGAREQYF.

The V gene is TRBV5-4, the J gene TRBJ2-7, with D possibly TRBD2 on 6 matching bases. V was clipped by 5 bases and J by 5 bases, with 26 bases between them. Germline V gives CDR1 SGHNT, CDR2 YYREEE (reference sequence). This CDR3 has 17 residues. CDR3 region: CASSPVGRGLEVHEQYF. The CDR3 DNA sequence: TGTGCCAGCAGTCCAGTTGGGCGGGGACTCGAGGTCCACGAGCAGTACTTC.

This chain links TRBV9 with TRBJ2-7; TRBD2 might be the D (6 bases). CDR3 length: 18 residues. Trimming took off 0 bases at V and 1 base at J, with 20 bases between the two ends. Germline V gives CDR1 SGDLS, CDR2 YYNGEE. CDR3 nucleotides: TGTGCCAGCAGCGTAGAACCCGATACGGGAGCCTTTTCCTACGAGCAGTACTTC. Translating it yields CASSVEPDTGAFSYEQYF.

The J gene is TRBJ2-4, the V gene TRBV7-3; tentative D call: TRBD1 (6 bases). The CDR3 covers 16 residues. From germline, CDR1 is SGHTA and CDR2 FQGTGA. V gave up 5 bases and J gave up 1 base, with 15 bases separating them. The CDR3 DNA follows: TGTGCCAGCAGCGTACAGGGCCGAGGGGCCAAAAACATTCAGTACTTC. The encoded protein is CASSVQGRGAKNIQYF.

V is TRBV9 and J is TRBJ2-7, with TRBD2 matching over 9 bases. J gave up 7 bases and V 0 bases, and 11 bases lay outside the gene matches. The CDR3 sequence is 16 residues long. Germline V gives CDR1 SGDLS, CDR2 YYNGEE. CDR3 in amino acids: CASSVAGAGGPFEQYF. The CDR3 nucleotides are TGTGCCAGCAGCGTAGCAGGGGCGGGAGGGCCCTTTGAGCAGTACTTC.

The V gene is TRBV19, the J gene TRBJ2-3, with TRBD2 identical over 10 bases. V trimming: 9 bases; J trimming: 2 bases; junction bases outside the gene matches: 8. Germline assignment: CDR1 LNHDA and CDR2 SQIVND (reference sequence). The CDR3 is 15 amino acids. CDR3 amino acids: CASWRTSGDTDTQYF. The CDR3 DNA sequence: TGTGCCAGCTGGAGGACTAGCGGAGACACAGATACGCAGTATTTT.

The chain carries TRBV7-9 and TRBJ1-1; D perhaps matches TRBD1 (6 bases). The CDR3 length is 15 residues. The V end was cut by 7 bases, the J end by 2 bases, with 17 bases between. Germline CDR1 SEHNR, CDR2 FQNEAQ (reference sequence). The CDR3 sequence: CASTPRGGRNTEAFF. CDR3 nucleotides: TGTGCCAGCACCCCCCGAGGGGGGCGCAACACTGAAGCTTTCTTT.

The chain carries TRBV14 and TRBJ2-7, with unresolved D. Germline CDR1 SGHDN, CDR2 FVKESK. The CDR3 has 14 residues. Trimming removed 4 bases at V and 6 bases at J, with 16 bases between. The CDR3 bases are TGTGCCAGCAGCCTTGAGTCCAAGGTTCCCGAGCAGTACTTC. Protein product: CASSLESKVPEQYF.

V gene TRBV5-4 combines with J gene TRBJ2-6, with D tentatively TRBD2 (6 bases). Trimming took 3 bases from V and 0 from J, leaving 13 bases between them. Per germline, CDR1 SGHNT and CDR2 YYREEE (reference sequence). The CDR3 is made up of 17 amino acids. CDR3 nucleotides: TGTGCCAGCAGCTCGGGACTCGCGATCTCTGGGGCCAACGTCCTGACTTTC. It is translated as CASSSGLAISGANVLTF.

The rearrangement links TRBV7-2 to TRBJ2-3; D is possibly TRBD1 or TRBD2 (5 bases each). Trimming pared 3 bases from V and 5 bases from J, leaving 9 bases between. The V gene's germline CDR1 is SGHTA and CDR2 FQGNSA. The CDR3 consists of 13 residues. The CDR3 DNA reads TGTGCCAGCAGCTTTACAGGACTAGATACGCAGTATTTT. Translated: CASSFTGLDTQYF. Combining the CDR3 with reference TRBV7-2 and TRBJ2-3 gives the whole variable domain GAGVSQSPSNKVTEKGKDVELRCDPISGHTALYWYRQSLGQGLEFLIYFQGNSAPDKSGLPSDRFSAERTGGSVSTLTIQRTQQEDSAVYLCASSFTGLDTQYFGPGTRLTVL.

The chain combines TRBV6-6 with TRBJ1-1; D is undetermined. The V end was cut by 6 bases, the J end by 3 bases, with 11 bases between. Germline V gene lookup returns CDR1 MNHNY and CDR2 SVGAGI (reference sequence). The CDR3 is 13 amino acids. In DNA, the CDR3 is TGTGCCAGCAGCAGTTTGGGCTACACTGAAGCTTTCTTT. Amino acid sequence: CASSSLGYTEAFF.

The rearrangement joins TRBV15 to TRBJ2-1; D may correspond to TRBD1 or TRBD2 (5 bases each). V was trimmed by 1 base and J by 3 bases, leaving 13 bases between them. Per germline, CDR1 LNHNV and CDR2 YYDKDF (reference sequence). This CDR3 region has 16 residues. CDR3: CATSRGGAAGYNEQFF. In nucleotides, the CDR3 is TGTGCCACCAGCAGAGGAGGGGCGGCTGGCTACAATGAGCAGTTCTTC.

The chain is built from TRBV27 and TRBJ2-1; 7 bases line up with TRBD1. Germline V lookup: CDR1 MNHEY, CDR2 SMNVEV (reference sequence). This CDR3 is built from 12 residues. Trimming removed 3 bases from V and 14 bases from J; junction bases left unmatched: 7. The CDR3 nucleotides read TGTGCCAGCAGTTTGCACAGGGGCGACAAGTTCTTC. Protein product: CASSLHRGDKFF.

The chain is built from TRBV7-2 and TRBJ2-3, with D possibly matching TRBD2 (5 bases). Germline V CDR1 and CDR2: SGHTA, FQGNSA. This CDR3 comprises 15 residues. V was clipped by 6 bases and J by 3 bases, with 16 bases between them. The CDR3 loop is CASRRDPRRTDTQYF. CDR3 in DNA: TGTGCCAGCAGACGCGACCCTCGGAGGACAGATACGCAGTATTTT.

V is TRBV7-2 and J is TRBJ2-1; 13 bases fit TRBD2. The germline V gene has CDR1 SGHTA and CDR2 FQGNSA. The CDR3 has 16 amino acids. Losses at the gene ends were 1 base for V and 6 bases for J; bases not matched to a gene: 3. The CDR3 DNA reads TGTGCCAGCAGCTTAGTTTGGACTAGCGGGAGCAATGAGCAGTTCTTC. Translation: CASSLVWTSGSNEQFF.

This chain connects TRBV7-2 to TRBJ2-1; 12 bases fit TRBD2. The CDR3 extends over 15 amino acids. Germline values: CDR1 SGHTA, CDR2 FQGNSA. V lost 5 bases to trimming and J lost 9 bases; unmatched junction nucleotides: 8. In nucleotides, the CDR3 is TGTGCCAGCAGCGCCTCTAGCGGGAGGGCCGCTGAGCAGTTCTTC. It yields the protein CASSASSGRAAEQFF. Full variable domain (remainder filled in from reference TRBV7-2 and TRBJ2-1): GAGVSQSPSNKVTEKGKDVELRCDPISGHTALYWYRQSLGQGLEFLIYFQGNSAPDKSGLPSDRFSAERTGGSVSTLTIQRTQQEDSAVYLCASSASSGRAAEQFFGPGTRLTVL.

The chain uses TRBV25-1 and TRBJ2-3; a possible D gene is TRBD1 (5 bases). Germline CDR1 is MGHDK and CDR2 is SYGVNS. Trimming cost V 6 bases and J 4 bases, with 11 bases left between them. The CDR3 has 13 amino acids. CDR3 bases: TGTGCCAGCAGCAAGACAGCACCAGATACGCAGTATTTT. It translates to CASSKTAPDTQYF.

The CDR3 reads CASSRTSEAFF. The CDR3 DNA sequence: TGTGCCAGCAGCCGGACTTCTGAAGCTTTCTTT. This chain uses TRBV7-2 with TRBJ1-1; D remains ambiguous. The germline V gene encodes CDR1 SGHTA and CDR2 FQGNSA. The CDR3 covers 11 residues. V was cut by 5 bases and J by 6 bases, with 7 bases left in between.